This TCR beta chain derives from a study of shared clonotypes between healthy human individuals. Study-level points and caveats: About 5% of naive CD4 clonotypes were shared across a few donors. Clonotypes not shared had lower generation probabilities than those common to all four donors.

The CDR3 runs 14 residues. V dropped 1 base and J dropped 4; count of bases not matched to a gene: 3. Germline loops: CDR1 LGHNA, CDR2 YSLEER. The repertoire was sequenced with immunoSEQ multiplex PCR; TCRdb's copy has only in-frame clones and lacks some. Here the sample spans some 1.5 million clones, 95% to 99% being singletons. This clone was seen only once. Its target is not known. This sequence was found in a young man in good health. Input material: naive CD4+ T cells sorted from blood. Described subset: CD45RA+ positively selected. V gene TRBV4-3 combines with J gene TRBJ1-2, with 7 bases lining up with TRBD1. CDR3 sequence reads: CASSQGQGGYGYTF. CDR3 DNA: TGCGCCAGCAGCCAAGGACAGGGAGGCTATGGCTACACCTTC.